The 13 T cell receptor beta chains given below trace back to one sample, sequenced in a study of PD-L1 blockade in urothelial cancer. Documented time point: pretreatment peripheral blood. TCRdb keeps only in-frame clones here, not all; method: immunoSEQ multiplex PCR. Of 65,000 to 80,000 clones in the sample, 90% are singletons; the top ten hold approximately 4.5%. This specimen was PBMCs, taken around atezolizumab (anti-PD-L1) treatment. The source of these receptors is a man in his 70s with urothelial cancer.

The chain joins TRBV7-9 to TRBJ1-1; 8 bases match TRBD1. The germline V gene has CDR1 SEHNR and CDR2 FQNEAQ (reference sequence). V was pared by 3 bases and J by 4 bases, with 7 bases of the junction left unmatched. The CDR3 is made up of 15 amino acids. The CDR3 reads CASSFGQGVGTEAFF. In DNA, the CDR3 is TGTGCCAGCAGCTTCGGACAGGGTGTCGGCACTGAAGCTTTCTTT.

The chain recombines TRBV23-1 with TRBJ2-3; D is possibly TRBD1 (6 bases). TRBV23-1 belongs to the ORF category, with a function that is uncertain. Trimming removed 2 bases from V and 2 bases from J, with 23 bases in between. The CDR3 spans 19 residues. The DNA for the CDR3 is TGCGCCAGCAGTCAAGTAATGAGGATTGGGGACACCCTCACAGATACGCAGTATTTT. Amino acid sequence: CASSQVMRIGDTLTDTQYF.

The chain joins TRBV29-1 to TRBJ2-7, with D possibly matching TRBD2 (6 bases). The V end was cut by 0 bases, the J end by 1 base, with 13 bases between. Germline V gene lookup returns CDR1 SQVTM and CDR2 ANQGSEA. CDR3 length: 15 residues. CDR3: CSVEDWGERSYEQYF. CDR3 in DNA: TGCAGCGTTGAAGATTGGGGGGAGCGGTCCTACGAGCAGTACTTC.

The chain links TRBV5-1 to TRBJ1-3; D is possibly TRBD1 (5 bases). From germline, CDR1 is SGHRS and CDR2 YFSETQ. The CDR3 consists of 15 residues. The germline V and J ends were trimmed by 0 bases and 3 bases, with 10 bases remaining between them. DNA for the CDR3: TGCGCCAGCAGCTTGGATCTCCAGGGTGGAAACACCATATATTTT. It translates to CASSLDLQGGNTIYF.

This chain connects TRBV18 to TRBJ2-5; D unclear. Germline values: CDR1 KGHSH, CDR2 LQKENI. CDR3 length: 13 residues. V gave up 3 bases and J gave up 0 bases, with 5 bases separating them. The CDR3 DNA follows: TGTGCCAGCTCACCGGAGTACCAAGAGACCCAGTACTTC. Amino acid sequence: CASSPEYQETQYF.

The chain links TRBV7-9 to TRBJ2-4; 8 bases agree with TRBD1. The CDR3 consists of 14 residues. From germline, CDR1 is SEHNR and CDR2 FQNEAQ (reference sequence). The ends lost 5 bases at V and 4 bases at J; junction bases unmatched: 4. DNA of the CDR3: TGTGCCAGCAGCCACGGGACAGGAAAAAACATTCAGTACTTC. As protein: CASSHGTGKNIQYF. The full variable domain, in which reference TRBV7-9 and TRBJ2-4 provide the parts outside the CDR3, is DTGVSQNPRHKITKRGQNVTFRCDPISEHNRLYWYRQTLGQGPEFLTYFQNEAQLEKSRLLSDRFSAERPKGSFSTLEIQRTEQGDSAMYLCASSHGTGKNIQYFGAGTRLSVL.

The V gene is TRBV5-4, the J gene TRBJ1-2, with 8 bases identical to TRBD1. The ends lost 4 bases at V and 6 bases at J; junction bases unmatched: 11. The CDR3 covers 15 residues. CDR1 SGHNT and CDR2 YYREEE come from the germline V gene (reference sequence). The CDR3 protein is CASSLLTGGVDGYTF. The CDR3 DNA reads as TGTGCCAGCAGCCTTCTAACAGGGGGGGTTGATGGCTACACCTTC.

The rearrangement joins TRBV6-6 to TRBJ2-1; 10 nucleotides align to TRBD1. The CDR3 has 14 amino acids. The germline V gene encodes CDR1 MNHNY and CDR2 SVGAGI (reference sequence). The junction had 5 bases not matched to a gene; V was cut back by 6 bases and J by 6 bases. In DNA, the CDR3 is TGTGCCAGCAGGACAGGGGGCTGGATCAATGAGCAGTTCTTC. Translating it yields CASRTGGWINEQFF.

The V and J genes are TRBV30 and TRBJ2-7; 9 bases are a match to TRBD1. Germline assignment: CDR1 GTSNPN and CDR2 SVGIG (reference sequence). V trimming: 5 bases; J trimming: 5 bases; junction bases outside the gene matches: 13. This CDR3 is built from 15 residues. The CDR3, as DNA: TGTGCCTGGGGACACCGGGACAGGGTTCGCCACGAGCAGTACTTC. This encodes CAWGHRDRVRHEQYF.

The gene calls are TRBV11-2 and TRBJ2-2; D unclear. Germline lookup yields CDR1 SGHAT and CDR2 FQNNGV. The CDR3 has 12 residues. Deletions cut 2 bases from V and 8 bases from J, with 6 bases between. The DNA for the CDR3 is TGTGCCAGCAGCTTAACTCGGGGGGAGCTGTTTTTT. Encoded protein: CASSLTRGELFF.

This clone was found once. The chain recombines TRBV7-8 with TRBJ2-3; 11 bases align to TRBD2. CDR1 and CDR2 (germline): SGHVS, FQNEAQ. The CDR3 runs 14 residues. Trimming cost V 2 bases and J 9 bases; bases outside gene matches: 4. The CDR3 sequence is CASSLSSGRETQYF. CDR3 nucleotides: TGTGCCAGCAGCTTAAGTAGCGGGAGGGAAACGCAGTATTTT. Full variable domain (remainder filled in from reference TRBV7-8 and TRBJ2-3): GAGVSQSPRYKVAKRGQDVALRCDPISGHVSLFWYQQALGQGPEFLTYFQNEAQLDKSGLPSDRFFAERPEGSVSTLKIQRTQQEDSAVYLCASSLSSGRETQYFGPGTRLTVL.

The chain couples TRBV28 to TRBJ1-2; tentatively, D is TRBD1 (6 bases). CDR1 and CDR2 from the germline V gene are MDHEN and SYDVKM. This CDR3 spans 16 amino acids. Trimming took off 3 bases at V and 3 bases at J, with 17 bases between the two ends. The chain's CDR3 is CASSFAGAHADYGYTF. In DNA form, the CDR3 reads TGTGCCAGCAGTTTCGCAGGGGCCCACGCGGACTATGGCTACACCTTC.

This rearrangement joins TRBV7-8 to TRBJ2-2, with TRBD2 as a possible D gene (7 bases). The germline V and J ends were trimmed by 3 bases and 5 bases, with 19 bases remaining between them. Germline loops: CDR1 SGHVS, CDR2 FQNEAQ. The CDR3 loop spans 17 amino acids. The CDR3 bases are TGTGCCAGCAGCTTTGAGGGAGGGGCAGGGGTAACCGGGGAGCTGTTTTTT. This sequence encodes CASSFEGGAGVTGELFF.